Detailed here is one T cell receptor (beta chain). A second PCR, run for roughly 7 to 11 cycles, used a sample-barcoded 5' primer plus a J-beta primer mix. TCRdb processed the 5' RACE reads anew with MiXCR; each CDR3 protein has one entry. Of around 970,000 distinct CDR3 sequences listed, 51% are singletons. This record comes from a study of blood T cells in healthy people across ages. V lost 5 bases and J 4 bases, leaving 13 bases between the germline ends. This CDR3 region has 14 residues. The germline V gene has CDR1 MDHEN and CDR2 SYDVKM. This sequence joins TRBV28 and TRBJ2-3; tentatively, D is TRBD1 (5 bases). The sample taken for sequencing was blood. The source is a woman aged 55-69 years in good health. The CDR3 protein is CASSTTVTPDTQYF. The CDR3 nucleotides read TGTGCCAGCAGTACGACAGTCACTCCAGATACGCAGTATTTT.